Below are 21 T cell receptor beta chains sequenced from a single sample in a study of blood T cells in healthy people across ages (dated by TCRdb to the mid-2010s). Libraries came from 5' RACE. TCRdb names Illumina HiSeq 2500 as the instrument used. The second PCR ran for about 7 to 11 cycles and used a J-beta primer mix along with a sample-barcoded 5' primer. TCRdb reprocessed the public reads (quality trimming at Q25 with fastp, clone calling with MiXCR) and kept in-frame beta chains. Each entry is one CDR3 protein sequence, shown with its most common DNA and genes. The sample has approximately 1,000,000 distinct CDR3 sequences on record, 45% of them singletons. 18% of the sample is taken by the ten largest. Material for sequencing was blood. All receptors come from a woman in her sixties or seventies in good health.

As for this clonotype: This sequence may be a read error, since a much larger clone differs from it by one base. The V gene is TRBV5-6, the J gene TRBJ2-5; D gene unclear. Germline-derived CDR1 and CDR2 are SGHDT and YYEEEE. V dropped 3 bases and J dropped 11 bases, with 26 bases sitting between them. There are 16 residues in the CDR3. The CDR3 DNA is TGTGCCAGCAGCTCCCCTACGAAAGAGGCCAACAATGAGCAGTACTTC. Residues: CASSSPTKEANNEQYF.

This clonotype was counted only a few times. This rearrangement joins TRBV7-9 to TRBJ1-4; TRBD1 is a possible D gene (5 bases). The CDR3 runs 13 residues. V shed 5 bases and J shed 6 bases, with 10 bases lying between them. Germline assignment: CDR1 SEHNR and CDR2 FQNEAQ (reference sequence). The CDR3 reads CASSPGRDEKLFF. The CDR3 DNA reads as TGTGCCAGCAGCCCGGGACGGGATGAAAAACTGTTTTTT.

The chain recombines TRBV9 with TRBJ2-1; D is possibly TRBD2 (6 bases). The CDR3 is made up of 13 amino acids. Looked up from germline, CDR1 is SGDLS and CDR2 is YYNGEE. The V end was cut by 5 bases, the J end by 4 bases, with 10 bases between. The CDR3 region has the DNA TGTGCCAGCAGGACGGGAGATTACAATGAGCAGTTCTTC. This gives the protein CASRTGDYNEQFF. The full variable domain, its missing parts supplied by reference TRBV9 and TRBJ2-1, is DSGVTQTPKHLITATGQRVTLRCSPRSGDLSVYWYQQSLDQGLQFLIQYYNGEERAKGNILERFSAQQFPDLHSELNLSSLELGDSALYFCASRTGDYNEQFFGPGTRLTVL.

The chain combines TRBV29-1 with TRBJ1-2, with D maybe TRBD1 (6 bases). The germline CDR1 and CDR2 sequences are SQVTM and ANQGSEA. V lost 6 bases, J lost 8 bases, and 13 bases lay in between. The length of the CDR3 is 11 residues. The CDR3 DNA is TGCAGCGTAAACAGGGTTGACGGCTACACCTTC. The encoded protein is CSVNRVDGYTF.

The CDR3 region is CASSQEDRAMNTEAFF. The CDR3, as DNA: TGTGCCAGCAGCCAAGAAGACAGGGCTATGAACACTGAAGCTTTCTTT. The chain employs TRBV3-1 and TRBJ1-1, with 7 bases lining up with TRBD1. Germline CDR1 is LGHDT and CDR2 is YNNKEL (reference sequence). J was trimmed by 0 bases and V by 0 bases; bases with no gene match: 4. CDR3 length equals 16 residues.

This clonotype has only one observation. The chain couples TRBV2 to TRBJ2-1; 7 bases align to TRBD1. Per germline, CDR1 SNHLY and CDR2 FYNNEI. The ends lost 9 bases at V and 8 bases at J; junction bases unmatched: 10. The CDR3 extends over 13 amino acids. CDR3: CASRDSSVYEQFF. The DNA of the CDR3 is TGTGCCAGTCGGGACAGCTCCGTCTATGAGCAGTTCTTC.

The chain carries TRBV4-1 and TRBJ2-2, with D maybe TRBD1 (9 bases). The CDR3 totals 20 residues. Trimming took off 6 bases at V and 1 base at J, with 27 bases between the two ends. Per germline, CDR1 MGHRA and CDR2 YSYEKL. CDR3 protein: CASRDRGGLALSRNTGELFF. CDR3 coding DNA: TGCGCCAGCAGGGACAGGGGTGGACTAGCCCTTAGCCGGAACACCGGGGAGCTGTTTTTT.

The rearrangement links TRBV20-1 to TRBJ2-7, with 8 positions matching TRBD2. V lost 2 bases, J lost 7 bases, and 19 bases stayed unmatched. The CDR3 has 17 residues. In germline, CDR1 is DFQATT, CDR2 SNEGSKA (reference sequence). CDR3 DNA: TGCAGTGCTAGACCATACTTAGCGGGGACCGCTTTGGGAGAGCAGTACTTC. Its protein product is CSARPYLAGTALGEQYF.

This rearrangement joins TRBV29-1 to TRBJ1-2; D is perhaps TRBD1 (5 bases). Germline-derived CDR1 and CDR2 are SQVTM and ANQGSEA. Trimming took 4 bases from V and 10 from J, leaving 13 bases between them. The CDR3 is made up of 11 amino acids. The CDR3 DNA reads TGCAGCGTTGGTTCCGGGACCCTCTACACCTTC. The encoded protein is CSVGSGTLYTF.

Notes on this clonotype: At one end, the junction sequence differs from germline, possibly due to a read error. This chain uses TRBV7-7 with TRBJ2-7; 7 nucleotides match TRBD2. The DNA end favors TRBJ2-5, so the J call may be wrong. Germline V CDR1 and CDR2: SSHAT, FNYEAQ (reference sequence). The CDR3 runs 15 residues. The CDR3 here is CASSSERAGGETQYF. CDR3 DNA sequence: TGTGCTAGCAGCTCAGAACGGGCCGGGGGGGAGACCCAGTACTTC.

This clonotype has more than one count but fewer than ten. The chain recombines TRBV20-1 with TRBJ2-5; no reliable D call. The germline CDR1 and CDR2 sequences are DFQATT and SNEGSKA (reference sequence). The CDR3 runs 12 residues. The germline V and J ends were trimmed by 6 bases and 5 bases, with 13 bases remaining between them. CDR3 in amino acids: CSANSPGETQYF. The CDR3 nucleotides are TGCAGTGCAAACAGCCCCGGGGAGACCCAGTACTTC.

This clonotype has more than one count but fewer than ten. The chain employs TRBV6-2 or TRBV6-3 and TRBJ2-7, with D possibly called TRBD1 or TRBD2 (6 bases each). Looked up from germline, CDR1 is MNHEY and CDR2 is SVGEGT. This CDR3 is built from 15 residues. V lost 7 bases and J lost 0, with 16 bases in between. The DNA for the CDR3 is TGTGCCAGCAATTGGAGGGCAGGGGACTCCTACGAGCAGTACTTC. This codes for CASNWRAGDSYEQYF.

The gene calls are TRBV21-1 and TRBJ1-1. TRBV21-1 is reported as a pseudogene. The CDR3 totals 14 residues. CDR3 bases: TGTGCCTGCACTTTTTCCGGGGGAGGGACTGAAGCTTTCTTT. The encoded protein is CACTFSGGGTEAFF.

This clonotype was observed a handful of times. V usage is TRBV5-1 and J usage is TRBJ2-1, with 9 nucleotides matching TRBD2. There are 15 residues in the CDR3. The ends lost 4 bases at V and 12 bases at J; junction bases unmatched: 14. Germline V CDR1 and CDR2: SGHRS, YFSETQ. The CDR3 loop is CASSPGLAIQVGQFF. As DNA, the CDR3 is TGCGCCAGCAGCCCTGGACTAGCGATCCAGGTTGGGCAGTTCTTC.

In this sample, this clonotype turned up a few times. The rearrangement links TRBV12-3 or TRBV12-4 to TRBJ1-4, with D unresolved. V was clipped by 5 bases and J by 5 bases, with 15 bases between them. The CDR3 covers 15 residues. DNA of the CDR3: TGTGCCAGCAGTGCGCAGGCGATCGGGAATGAAAAACTGTTTTTT. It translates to CASSAQAIGNEKLFF.

CDR3 coding DNA: TGTGCCAGCAGTCCGTACCCTGTGGCAGATACGCAGTATTTT. Translated, it gives CASSPYPVADTQYF. The chain uses TRBV12-3 or TRBV12-4 and TRBJ2-3, with unresolved D. The CDR3 loop spans 14 amino acids. Trimming pared 5 bases from V and 4 bases from J, leaving 13 bases between.

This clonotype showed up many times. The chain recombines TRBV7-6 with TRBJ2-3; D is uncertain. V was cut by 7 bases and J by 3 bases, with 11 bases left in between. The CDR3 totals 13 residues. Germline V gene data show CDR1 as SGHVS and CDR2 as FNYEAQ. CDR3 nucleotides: TGTGCCAGCAACGATGGAGTTACAGATACGCAGTATTTT. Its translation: CASNDGVTDTQYF.

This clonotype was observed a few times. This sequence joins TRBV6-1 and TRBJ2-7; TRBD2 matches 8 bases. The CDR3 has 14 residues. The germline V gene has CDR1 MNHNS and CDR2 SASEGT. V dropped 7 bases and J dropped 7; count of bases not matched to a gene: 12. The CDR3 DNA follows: TGTGCCAGCATCGCAATAGCGGGACCGGGGGAGCAGTACTTC. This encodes CASIAIAGPGEQYF.

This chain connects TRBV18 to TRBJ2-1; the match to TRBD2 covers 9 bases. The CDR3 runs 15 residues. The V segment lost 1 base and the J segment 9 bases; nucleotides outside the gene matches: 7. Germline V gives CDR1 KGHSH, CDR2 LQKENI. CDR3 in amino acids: CASSPRREGHGEQFF. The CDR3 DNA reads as TGTGCCAGCTCACCACGGCGGGAGGGGCATGGTGAGCAGTTCTTC.

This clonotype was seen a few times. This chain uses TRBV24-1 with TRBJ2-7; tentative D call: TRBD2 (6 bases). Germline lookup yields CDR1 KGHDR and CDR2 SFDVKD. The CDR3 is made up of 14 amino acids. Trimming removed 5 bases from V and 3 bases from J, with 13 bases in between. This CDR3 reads CATSGGTSYYEQYF. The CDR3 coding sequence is TGTGCCACCAGTGGGGGGACTTCCTACTACGAGCAGTACTTC.

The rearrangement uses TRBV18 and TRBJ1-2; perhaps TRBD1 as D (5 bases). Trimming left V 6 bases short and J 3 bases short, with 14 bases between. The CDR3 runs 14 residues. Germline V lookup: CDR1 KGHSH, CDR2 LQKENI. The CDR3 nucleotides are TGTGCCAGCTCGCCAGGGTTTTTAGACTATGGCTACACCTTC. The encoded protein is CASSPGFLDYGYTF. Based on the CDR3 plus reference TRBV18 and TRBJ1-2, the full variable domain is NAGVMQNPRHLVRRRGQEARLRCSPMKGHSHVYWYRQLPEEGLKFMVYLQKENIIDESGMPKERFSAEFPKEGPSILRIQQVVRGDSAAYFCASSPGFLDYGYTFGSGTRLTVV.